Listed below are T cell receptor beta chains from one sample, sequenced in a study of CD8+CD57+ T cells in acquired aplastic anemia. MiXCR, applied by TCRdb to the reads, yields one record per CDR3 protein. This table holds more than 70,000 distinct CDR3 sequences, under 80% found once. The sequenced material came from sorted CD4+, CD8+, or CD8+CD57+ T cells (not recorded which) from PBMCs. The receptors were sampled from a human donor with aplastic anemia. The conserved cysteine and the conserved F or W are not part of the CDR3 here.

v_gene: TRBV19; CDR3aa: ASSQLTLNQPQH
v_gene: TRBV9; CDR3aa: ASSTRQGGETQY
v_gene: TRBV20-1; CDR3aa: SASDRGRSTEAF
v_gene: TRBV6-5; CDR3aa: ASSYSDSGVEAF
v_gene: TRBV15; CDR3aa: ATSRGRSSYNEQF
v_gene: TRBV20-1; CDR3aa: SARAGSGNTIY
v_gene: TRBV7-3; CDR3aa: ASSVLAGMVNEQF
v_gene: TRBV7-2; CDR3aa: ASSFRQGADTQY
v_gene: TRBV29-1; CDR3aa: SVGGGALGTDTQY
v_gene: TRBV2; CDR3aa: ASSGHAIYEQY
v_gene: TRBV12-3/TRBV12-4; CDR3aa: ASSLSRGVTGLRETQY
v_gene: TRBV15; CDR3aa: ATSRPLVQDNEQF
v_gene: TRBV20-1; CDR3aa: SARDQQGNSPLH
v_gene: TRBV24-1; CDR3aa: ATSGDRGSYEQY
v_gene: TRBV6-5; CDR3aa: ASSYRGGGETQY
v_gene: TRBV7-9; CDR3aa: ASSLALGDEQY
v_gene: TRBV19; CDR3aa: ASSKNRDGTYEQY
v_gene: TRBV29-1; CDR3aa: SVGQRGVGELF
v_gene: TRBV20-1; CDR3aa: SARGDRPNQETQY
v_gene: TRBV27; CDR3aa: ASSFGTGEGYT
v_gene: TRBV6-2/TRBV6-3; CDR3aa: ASRKDTVDYGYT
v_gene: TRBV5-4; CDR3aa: ASSSGSLERETQY
v_gene: TRBV20-1; CDR3aa: SAPGGGATEAF
v_gene: TRBV7-3; CDR3aa: ASSLGQGAYGETQY
v_gene: TRBV7-9; CDR3aa: ARPAGADTQY
v_gene: TRBV2; CDR3aa: ASSYQGTGNTIY
v_gene: TRBV15; CDR3aa: ATSTRTGGETQY
v_gene: TRBV19; CDR3aa: ASSKGGSYVDEQF
v_gene: TRBV2; CDR3aa: ASSLDRGGDEQY
v_gene: TRBV11-2; CDR3aa: ASSLVPGGPTQY
v_gene: TRBV4-1; CDR3aa: ASSQDRQTLSSYNSPLH
v_gene: TRBV7-2; CDR3aa: ASDPGDAYEQY
v_gene: TRBV19; CDR3aa: ASTNGGTTEAF
v_gene: TRBV11-1; CDR3aa: ASSLPQRPGGQGMYNEQF
v_gene: TRBV5-1; CDR3aa: ASSDPGDSAYEQY
v_gene: TRBV29-1; CDR3aa: SAEQGGRTQY
v_gene: TRBV11-2; CDR3aa: ASSLGRVAGMVNEQF
v_gene: TRBV11-1; CDR3aa: ASSTAPRGLAYEQY
v_gene: TRBV20-1; CDR3aa: SATHGTGNQPQH
v_gene: TRBV2; CDR3aa: ASSLSKGYEQY
v_gene: TRBV7-9; CDR3aa: ASSLSNTEAF
v_gene: TRBV20-1; CDR3aa: SARAGGLAETQY
v_gene: TRBV20-1; CDR3aa: SARDPGTSGGTDTQY
v_gene: TRBV19; CDR3aa: ASSILSRDHEQY
v_gene: TRBV5-6; CDR3aa: ASSLDQLTLSGNTIY
v_gene: TRBV5-4; CDR3aa: ASNLDTLNTEAL
v_gene: TRBV5-1; CDR3aa: ASTETGGSTGELF
v_gene: TRBV29-1; CDR3aa: SVVRPRTESYEQY
v_gene: TRBV25-1; CDR3aa: ASSSLDQPQH